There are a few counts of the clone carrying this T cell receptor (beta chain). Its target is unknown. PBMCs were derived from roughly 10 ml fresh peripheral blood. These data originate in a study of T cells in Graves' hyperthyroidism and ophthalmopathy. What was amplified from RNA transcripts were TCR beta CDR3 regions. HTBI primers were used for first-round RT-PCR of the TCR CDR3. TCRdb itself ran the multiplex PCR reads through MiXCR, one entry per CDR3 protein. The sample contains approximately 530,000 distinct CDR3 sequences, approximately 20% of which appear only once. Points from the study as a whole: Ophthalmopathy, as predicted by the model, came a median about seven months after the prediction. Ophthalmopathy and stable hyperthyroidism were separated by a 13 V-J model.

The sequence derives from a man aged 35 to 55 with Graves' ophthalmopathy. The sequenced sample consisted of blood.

The CDR3 nucleotides read TGTGCCAGCAGCTTATTTCGGGAGCGCTACAATGAGCAGTTCTTC. Amino acid sequence: CASSLFRERYNEQFF. This chain links TRBV7-2 with TRBJ2-1; a possible D gene is TRBD2 (6 bases). The CDR3 extends over 15 amino acids. Germline V gene lookup returns CDR1 SGHTA and CDR2 FQGNSA. The V gene lost 2 bases and the J gene lost 3 bases, with 11 bases spanning the gap. Complete variable domain (other parts from reference TRBV7-2 and TRBJ2-1): GAGVSQSPSNKVTEKGKDVELRCDPISGHTALYWYRQSLGQGLEFLIYFQGNSAPDKSGLPSDRFSAERTGGSVSTLTIQRTQQEDSAVYLCASSLFRERYNEQFFGPGTRLTVL.